The T cell receptor beta chain under discussion was sequenced for a study of blood T cell repertoires in COVID-19. Study-level information: COVID-19 samples from acute and convalescent phases originated in the United States, Italy and Spain. PBMCs, B-cell-depleted T cells, or T cells were the source of the cDNA or gDNA that made up the material.

Methods used by the authors: Nucleated cell number was recorded as an estimate derived from reference gene primer amplification. Here immunoSEQ multiplex PCR was the method, and the copy in TCRdb shows in-frame clones only, minus some. Clone size and V and J calls were adopted from that table, with D and trimming inferred from the DNA. The sample includes 200,000 to 250,000 clones, about 83% seen only once; the top ten take under 5%. Germline V gene data show CDR1 as MDHEN and CDR2 as SYDVKM. The length of the CDR3 is 12 residues. V was cut by 7 bases and J by 2 bases, with 9 bases left in between. The sequence derives from a man in his fifties with acute or convalescent COVID-19. The chain employs TRBV28 and TRBJ2-7; perhaps TRBD1 as D (6 bases). The specimen was peripheral blood. This CDR3 reads CASNRDTYEQYF. CDR3 nucleotide sequence: TGTGCCAGCAATCGGGACACCTACGAGCAGTACTTC.